This TCR beta chain was captured by sequencing in a study of cytomegalovirus exposure and HLA in healthy donors. This clone was seen once. PCR used 60 Vbeta primers and 13 Jbeta primers. Profiling relied on immunoSEQ multiplex PCR, and the TCRdb table lists in-frame clones only, not all of them. The sample contains 90,000 to 130,000 clones, over 60% of which appear only once. The CDR3 is 15 amino acids. The germline V and J ends were trimmed by 1 base and 6 bases, with 13 bases remaining between them. Germline-derived CDR1 and CDR2 are SGHTA and FQGNSA. The TCR comes from a woman in her late teens or twenties in good health and CMV-seropositive. The sequenced material came from PBMCs. The rearrangement links TRBV7-2 to TRBJ2-4, with D possibly matching TRBD1 (6 bases). The CDR3 reads CASSLGTAFGNIQYF. The DNA of the CDR3 is TGTGCCAGCAGCTTAGGGACAGCCTTTGGAAACATTCAGTACTTC.